The clone carrying this T cell receptor beta chain showed up just a few times. The antigen is not known. This specimen belongs to a study of identical twins. Regarding the study as a whole: Analyses of zero insertions could be partly confounded by invariant MAIT and iNKT cells.

This CDR3 has 12 residues. TCRdb fed the 5' RACE reads into MiXCR, producing one record per CDR3 protein. This table has under 500,000 distinct CDR3 sequences, 14% appearing once. Each donor was a healthy Caucasian. The sample was also reused in another study, on yellow fever vaccine responses in identical twins.

The clonotype originates from a woman between 18 and 29 years old in good health. The J gene is TRBJ2-1, the V gene TRBV21-1; the DNA was not compared with TRBD2, the D call given in the table. TRBV21-1 is a recognized pseudogene. The sample comprised CD4+ T cells sorted from blood. CDR3 coding DNA: TGTGCCAGTGGGACTAGCGGGGTTTTGCAGTTCTTC. This codes for CASGTSGVLQFF.